Listed below are T cell receptor beta chains from one sample, sequenced in a study of cytomegalovirus exposure and HLA in healthy donors. This table comes from immunoSEQ multiplex PCR, and its TCRdb copy is limited to in-frame clones, with some not included. The sample carries 160,000 or so clones, roughly three quarters recorded once. Specimen: PBMCs. Every receptor here comes from a woman aged 35 to 49 in good health and CMV-seropositive. CDR3s include the opening cysteine and the closing phenylalanine or tryptophan.

v_gene | len | CDR3aa
TRBV5-6 | 16 | CASSFRTADVNTEAFF
TRBV27 | 13 | CASSLGRVNEQYF
TRBV18 | 14 | CASSPRTTDLEAFF
TRBV19 | 12 | CASSIWPYGYTF
TRBV19 | 13 | CASAPGRVTEAFF
TRBV5-1 | 14 | CASSLGQGAEKLFF
TRBV7-2 | 13 | CASSLTANYGYTF
TRBV6-1 | 13 | CASSEQDFYGYTF
TRBV11-3 | 16 | CASSFQRGSSYNEQFF
TRBV29-1 | 13 | CSVVRTLSAEAFF
TRBV6-1 | 13 | CAMSPGRAQPQHF
TRBV5-4 | 13 | CASSFTGEYGYTF
TRBV7-9 | 15 | CSSSISGDSGNTIYF
TRBV7-2 | 14 | CASSLQGASGGYTF
TRBV12-5 | 15 | CASGLTGLSYNEQFF
TRBV4-3 | 15 | CASSQEGRGRYEQYF
TRBV5-6 | 15 | CASSLASGAGGGYTF
TRBV5-3 | 14 | CARSLDRGLQPQHF
TRBV9 | 14 | CASSNSQEFYGYTF
TRBV20-1 | 11 | CSASISGELFF
TRBV4-1 | 15 | CASSPNGLSNTEAFF
TRBV5-4 | 12 | CASSFRGSEQYF
TRBV7-8 | 16 | CASSPRPQRGAFEQFF
TRBV7-9 | 16 | CASSLARGGTTYEQYF
TRBV5-1 | 15 | CASSSLLQGPLGYTF
TRBV7-9 | 15 | CASSLDRGRNTEAFF
TRBV30 | 11 | CAEGRVHEQYF
TRBV15 | 14 | CATSREGVGYEQYF
TRBV27 | 16 | CASRPGIRWRNQPQHF
TRBV15 | 16 | CATGTEGLGENEKLFF
TRBV5-1 | 15 | CASRFTVVGANVLTF
TRBV6-1 | 16 | CASSEAASGGANTQYF
TRBV7-2 | 15 | CASSLSPGSTDTQYF
TRBV5-6 | 12 | CASSPEGRQYTF
TRBV29-1 | 12 | CSVESLGTGYTF
TRBV25-1 | 13 | CASSVGQYNEQFF
TRBV5-6 | 17 | CASSLLRRTSGDNEQFF
TRBV10-3 | 17 | CAISESGSSGGANEQFF
TRBV30 | 18 | CAWSAPTGGISLNTEAFF
TRBV30 | 12 | CAGTGGLETQYF
TRBV19 | 15 | CASSPRTTSVYGYTF
TRBV27 | 15 | CASSFSGGRLETQYF
TRBV6-6 | 15 | CASKPKGDGLYEQYF
TRBV5-5 | 15 | CASSWIGGGSYEQYF
TRBV7-2 | 13 | CASSSRLSYEQYF
TRBV9 | 16 | CASSAVDRGLTDTQYF
TRBV30 | 11 | CAASGQETQYF
TRBV19 | 14 | CASSKDSHNTEAFF
TRBV5-8 | 17 | CASSNKGQGFAKNIQYF
TRBV5-5 | 19 | CASSSKYRDRVLLDYGYTF
TRBV11-2 | 16 | CASSLGGGHSGNTIYF
TRBV11-2 | 13 | CASGMTGDSPLHF
TRBV19 | 15 | CASSRRSSGANVLTF
TRBV30 | 14 | CAWSRTDRGYEQYF
TRBV6-5 | 13 | CASKEGSNQPQHF